This TCR beta chain derives from a study of T-cell memory formation after mild COVID-19. Looking at the study overall: Most TCR clusters belonged to a single donor.

A note on this clonotype: One end of the junction is discordant with germline, which a read error may explain.

TCRdb reprocessed the 5' RACE reads via MiXCR and lists one record per CDR3 protein. Of 200,000 to 250,000 distinct CDR3 sequences in the sample, more than 8% were seen once. Germline V gene lookup returns CDR1 GTSNPN and CDR2 SVGIG (reference sequence). The CDR3 has 13 amino acids. This TCR was sampled from a man between 18 and 29 years old who had mild COVID-19 (a few samples of this study predate the infection). Cell type and time point are not known. Source material: PBMCs or a T cell subset sorted from them (not recorded which). The chain employs TRBV30 and TRBJ1-2; D is undetermined. The CDR3 protein is CAGSVGGPLGYTF. Written as DNA, the CDR3 is TGTGCCGGGAGTGTTGGAGGGCCGTTAGGCTACACCTTC.